The subject of this entry is one TCR beta chain. Sequencing was performed with immunoSEQ multiplex PCR; in TCRdb, only in-frame clones are kept and a portion is missing. The sample has 90,000 to 130,000 clones, around 93% seen once. The sample belongs to a study of PD-L1 blockade in urothelial cancer. Noted time point: peripheral blood 6 weeks after treatment start. CDR3 length equals 15 residues. V lost 3 bases to trimming and J lost 6 bases; unmatched junction nucleotides: 10. Germline V lookup: CDR1 SGHRS, CDR2 YFSETQ. The sequencing here drew on PBMCs, taken around atezolizumab (anti-PD-L1) treatment. V gene TRBV5-1 combines with J gene TRBJ2-7; 9 nucleotides match TRBD2. This sequence originates from a man in his sixties with urothelial cancer. CDR3: CASSSNLAGAGEQYF. The CDR3 DNA reads as TGCGCCAGCAGCTCCAACTTAGCGGGAGCTGGCGAGCAGTACTTC.